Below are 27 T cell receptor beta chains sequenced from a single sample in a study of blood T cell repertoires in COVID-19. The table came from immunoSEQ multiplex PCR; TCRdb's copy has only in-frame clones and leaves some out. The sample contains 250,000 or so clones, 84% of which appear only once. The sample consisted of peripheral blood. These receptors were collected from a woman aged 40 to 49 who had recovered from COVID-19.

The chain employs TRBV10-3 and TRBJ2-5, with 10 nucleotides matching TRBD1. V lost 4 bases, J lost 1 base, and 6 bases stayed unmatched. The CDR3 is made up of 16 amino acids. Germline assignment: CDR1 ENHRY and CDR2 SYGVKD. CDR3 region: CAISGPGTGVQETQYF. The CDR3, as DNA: TGTGCCATCAGTGGACCCGGGACAGGGGTCCAAGAGACCCAGTACTTC.

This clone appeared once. In nucleotides, the CDR3 is TGTGCCAGCAGCCAAGAACAGGATTCGCCAACTCAGCCCCAGCATTTT. This translates into CASSQEQDSPTQPQHF. The chain uses TRBV4-2 and TRBJ1-5, with D perhaps matching TRBD1 (5 bases). The CDR3 runs 16 residues. Trimming left V 0 bases short and J 6 bases short, with 15 bases between. From germline, CDR1 is LGHNA and CDR2 YNFKEQ.

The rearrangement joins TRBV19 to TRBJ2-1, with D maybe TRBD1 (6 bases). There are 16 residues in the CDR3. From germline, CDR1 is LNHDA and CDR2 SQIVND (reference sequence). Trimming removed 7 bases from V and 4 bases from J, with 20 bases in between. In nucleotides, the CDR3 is TGTGCCAGTAACCCCACAGGGCCCCACACTTACAATGAGCAGTTCTTC. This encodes CASNPTGPHTYNEQFF. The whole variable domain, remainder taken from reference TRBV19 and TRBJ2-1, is DGGITQSPKYLFRKEGQNVTLSCEQNLNHDAMYWYRQDPGQGLRLIYYSQIVNDFQKGDIAEGYSVSREKKESFPLTVTSAQKNPTAFYLCASNPTGPHTYNEQFFGPGTRLTVL.

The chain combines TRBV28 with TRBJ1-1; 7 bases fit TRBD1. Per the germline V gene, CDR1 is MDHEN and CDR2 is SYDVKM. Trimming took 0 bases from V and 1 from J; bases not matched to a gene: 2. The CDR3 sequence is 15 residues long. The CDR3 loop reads CASSLWGDRNTEAFF. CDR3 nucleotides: TGTGCCAGCAGTTTATGGGGGGACAGGAACACTGAAGCTTTCTTT. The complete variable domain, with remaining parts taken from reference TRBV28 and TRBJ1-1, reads DVKVTQSSRYLVKRTGEKVFLECVQDMDHENMFWYRQDPGLGLRLIYFSYDVKMKEKGDIPEGYSVSREKKERFSLILESASTNQTSMYLCASSLWGDRNTEAFFGQGTRLTVV.

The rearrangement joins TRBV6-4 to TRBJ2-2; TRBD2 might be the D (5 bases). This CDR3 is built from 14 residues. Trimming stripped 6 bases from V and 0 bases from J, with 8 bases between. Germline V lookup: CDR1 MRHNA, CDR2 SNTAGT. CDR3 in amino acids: CASRRDTNTGELFF. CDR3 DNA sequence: TGTGCCAGCAGGAGGGATACGAACACCGGGGAGCTGTTTTTT.

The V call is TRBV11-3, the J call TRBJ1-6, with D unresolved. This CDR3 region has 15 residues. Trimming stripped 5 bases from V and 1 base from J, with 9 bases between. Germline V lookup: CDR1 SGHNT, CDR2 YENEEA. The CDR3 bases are TGTGCCAGCAGCGCAGACGGGTCCTATAATTCACCCCTCCACTTT. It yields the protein CASSADGSYNSPLHF. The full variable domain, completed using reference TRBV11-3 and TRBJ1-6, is EAGVVQSPRYKIIEKKQPVAFWCNPISGHNTLYWYLQNLGQGPELLIRYENEEAVDDSQLPKDRFSAERLKGVDSTLKIQPAELGDSAVYLCASSADGSYNSPLHFGNGTRLTVT.

The CDR3 nucleotides read TGTGCCAGCAGCCGGATTGACAGGGCGGACACTGAAGCTTTCTTT. This codes for CASSRIDRADTEAFF. V is TRBV14 and J is TRBJ1-1, with 7 positions matching TRBD1. Germline CDR1 is SGHDN and CDR2 is FVKESK. The ends lost 4 bases at V and 3 bases at J; junction bases unmatched: 8. The CDR3 covers 15 residues.

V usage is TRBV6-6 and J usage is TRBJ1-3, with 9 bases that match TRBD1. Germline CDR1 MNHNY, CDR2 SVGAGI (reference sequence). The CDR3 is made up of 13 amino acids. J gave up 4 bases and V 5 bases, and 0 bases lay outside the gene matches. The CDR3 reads CASSGTGGNTIYF. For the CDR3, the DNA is TGTGCCAGCAGTGGGACAGGGGGAAACACCATATATTTT.

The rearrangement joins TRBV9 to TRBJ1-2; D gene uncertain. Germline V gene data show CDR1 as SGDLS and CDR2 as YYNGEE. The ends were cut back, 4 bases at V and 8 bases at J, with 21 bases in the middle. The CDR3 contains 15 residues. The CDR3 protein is CASSSISSSPNGYTF. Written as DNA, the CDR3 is TGTGCCAGCAGCAGCATATCATCCTCTCCTAACGGCTACACCTTC.

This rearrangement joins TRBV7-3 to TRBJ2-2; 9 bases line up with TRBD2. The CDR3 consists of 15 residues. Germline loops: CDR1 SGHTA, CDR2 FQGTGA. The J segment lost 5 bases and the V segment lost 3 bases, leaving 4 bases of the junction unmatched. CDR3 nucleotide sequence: TGTGCCAGCAGCTTTAGCGGGGGAGGAACCGGGGAGCTGTTTTTT. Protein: CASSFSGGGTGELFF.

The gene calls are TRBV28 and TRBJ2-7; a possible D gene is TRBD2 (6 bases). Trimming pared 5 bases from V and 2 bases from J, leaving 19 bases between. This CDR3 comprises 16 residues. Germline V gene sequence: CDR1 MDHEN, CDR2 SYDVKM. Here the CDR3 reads CASSPNTGAGPYEQYF. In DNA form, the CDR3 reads TGTGCCAGCAGTCCAAACACCGGGGCGGGACCCTACGAGCAGTACTTC.

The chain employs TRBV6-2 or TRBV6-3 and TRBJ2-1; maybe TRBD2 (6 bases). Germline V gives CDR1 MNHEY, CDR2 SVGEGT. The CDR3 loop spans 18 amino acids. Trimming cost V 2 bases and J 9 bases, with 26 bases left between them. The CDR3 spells CASSYTPGSGTQVGEQFF. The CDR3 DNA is TGTGCCAGCAGTTACACCCCCGGGAGTGGGACCCAAGTTGGTGAGCAGTTCTTC.

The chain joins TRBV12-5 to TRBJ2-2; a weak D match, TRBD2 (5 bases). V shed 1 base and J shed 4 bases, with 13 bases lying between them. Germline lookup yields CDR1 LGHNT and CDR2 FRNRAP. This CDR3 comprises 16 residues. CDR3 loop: CASGLGSGVFTGELFF. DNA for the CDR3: TGTGCTAGTGGTTTGGGTTCCGGGGTATTCACCGGGGAGCTGTTTTTT.

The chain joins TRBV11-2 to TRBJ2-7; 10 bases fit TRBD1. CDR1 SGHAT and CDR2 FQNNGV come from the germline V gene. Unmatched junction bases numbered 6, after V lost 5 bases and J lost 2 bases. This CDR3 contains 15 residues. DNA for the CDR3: TGTGCCAGCAGCCAGGACAGGGGGGGGCCCTACGAGCAGTACTTC. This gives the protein CASSQDRGGPYEQYF.

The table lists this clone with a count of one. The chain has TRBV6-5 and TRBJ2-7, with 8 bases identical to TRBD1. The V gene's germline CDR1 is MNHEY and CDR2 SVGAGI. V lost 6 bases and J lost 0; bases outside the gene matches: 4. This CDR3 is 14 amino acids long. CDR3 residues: CASSRDRSSYEQYF. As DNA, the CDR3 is TGTGCCAGCAGCAGGGACAGGAGCTCCTACGAGCAGTACTTC.

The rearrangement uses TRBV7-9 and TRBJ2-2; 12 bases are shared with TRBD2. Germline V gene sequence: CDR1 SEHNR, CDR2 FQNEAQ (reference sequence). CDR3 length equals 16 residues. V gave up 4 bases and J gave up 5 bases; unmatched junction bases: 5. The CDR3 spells CASSSRLAGETGELFF. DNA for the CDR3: TGTGCCAGCAGCTCCCGACTAGCGGGGGAAACCGGGGAGCTGTTTTTT. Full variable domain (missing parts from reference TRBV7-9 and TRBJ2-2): DTGVSQNPRHKITKRGQNVTFRCDPISEHNRLYWYRQTLGQGPEFLTYFQNEAQLEKSRLLSDRFSAERPKGSFSTLEIQRTEQGDSAMYLCASSSRLAGETGELFFGEGSRLTVL.

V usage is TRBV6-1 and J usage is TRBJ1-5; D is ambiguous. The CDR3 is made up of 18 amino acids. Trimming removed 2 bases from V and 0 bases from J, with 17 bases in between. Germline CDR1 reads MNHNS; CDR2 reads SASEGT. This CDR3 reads CASSEKEAAGYSNQPQHF. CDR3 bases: TGTGCCAGCAGTGAAAAGGAGGCGGCAGGTTATAGCAATCAGCCCCAGCATTTT.

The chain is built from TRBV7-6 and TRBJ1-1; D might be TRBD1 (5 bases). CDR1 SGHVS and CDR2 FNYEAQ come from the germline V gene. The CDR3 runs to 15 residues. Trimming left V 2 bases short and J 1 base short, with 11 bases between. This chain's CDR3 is CASSLRPTGNTEAFF. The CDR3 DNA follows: TGTGCCAGCAGCTTACGACCCACAGGGAACACTGAAGCTTTCTTT.

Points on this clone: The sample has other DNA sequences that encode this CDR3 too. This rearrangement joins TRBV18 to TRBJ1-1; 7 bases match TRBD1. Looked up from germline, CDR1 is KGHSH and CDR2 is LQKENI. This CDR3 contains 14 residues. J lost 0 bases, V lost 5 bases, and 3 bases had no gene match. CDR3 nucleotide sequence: TGTGCCAGCTCAAAACAGGGGATGAACACTGAAGCTTTCTTT. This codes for CASSKQGMNTEAFF.

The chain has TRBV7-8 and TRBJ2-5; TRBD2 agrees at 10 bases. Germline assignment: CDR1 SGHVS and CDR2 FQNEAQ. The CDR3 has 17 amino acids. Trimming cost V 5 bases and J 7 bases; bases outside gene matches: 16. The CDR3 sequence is CASSPSSGAGGRVTQYF. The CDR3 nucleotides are TGTGCCAGCAGCCCCTCCTCCGGAGCGGGGGGGCGTGTGACCCAGTACTTC. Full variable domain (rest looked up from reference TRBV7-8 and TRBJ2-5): GAGVSQSPRYKVAKRGQDVALRCDPISGHVSLFWYQQALGQGPEFLTYFQNEAQLDKSGLPSDRFFAERPEGSVSTLKIQRTQQEDSAVYLCASSPSSGAGGRVTQYFGPGTRLLVL.

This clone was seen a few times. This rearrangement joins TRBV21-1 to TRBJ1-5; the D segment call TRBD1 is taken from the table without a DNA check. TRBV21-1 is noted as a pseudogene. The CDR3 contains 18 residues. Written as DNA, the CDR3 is TGTGCCAGCAGCGGACCAGGGACAGAAACCTATAGCAATCAGCCCCAGCATTTT. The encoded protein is CASSGPGTETYSNQPQHF.

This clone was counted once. The CDR3 sequence: CASSLIEFDEQYF. The CDR3 DNA follows: TGTGCCAGCAGCTTGATAGAGTTCGACGAGCAGTACTTC. This chain joins TRBV5-5 and TRBJ2-7; the D is unclear. CDR3 size: 13 residues. In germline, CDR1 is SGHKS, CDR2 YYEKEE (reference sequence). V was pared by 1 base and J by 5 bases, with 10 bases between.

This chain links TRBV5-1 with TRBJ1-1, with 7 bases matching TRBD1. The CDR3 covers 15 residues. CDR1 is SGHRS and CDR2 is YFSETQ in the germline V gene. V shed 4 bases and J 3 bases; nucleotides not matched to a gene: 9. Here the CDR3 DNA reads TGCGCCAGCAGCAATCGACAGGGCTGGCACACTGAAGCTTTCTTT. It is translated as CASSNRQGWHTEAFF.

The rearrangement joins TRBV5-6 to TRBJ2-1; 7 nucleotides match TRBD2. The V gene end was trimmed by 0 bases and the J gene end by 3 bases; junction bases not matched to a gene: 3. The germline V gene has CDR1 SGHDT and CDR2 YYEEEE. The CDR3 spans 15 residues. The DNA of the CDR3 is TGTGCCAGCAGCTTGGGGCGGGGGTACTACAATGAGCAGTTCTTC. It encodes CASSLGRGYYNEQFF.

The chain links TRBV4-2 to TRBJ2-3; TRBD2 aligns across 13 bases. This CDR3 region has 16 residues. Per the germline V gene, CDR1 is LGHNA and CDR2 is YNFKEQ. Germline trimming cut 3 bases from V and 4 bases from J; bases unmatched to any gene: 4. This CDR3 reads CASSHTSGGGPDTQYF. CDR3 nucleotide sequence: TGTGCCAGCAGCCATACTAGCGGGGGGGGCCCAGATACGCAGTATTTT.

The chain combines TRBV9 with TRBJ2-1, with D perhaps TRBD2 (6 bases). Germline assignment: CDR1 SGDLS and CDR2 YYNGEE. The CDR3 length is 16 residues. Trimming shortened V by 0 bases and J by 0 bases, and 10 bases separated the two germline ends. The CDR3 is CASSVVGRGSYNEQFF. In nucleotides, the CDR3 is TGTGCCAGCAGCGTAGTGGGGCGGGGCTCCTACAATGAGCAGTTCTTC.

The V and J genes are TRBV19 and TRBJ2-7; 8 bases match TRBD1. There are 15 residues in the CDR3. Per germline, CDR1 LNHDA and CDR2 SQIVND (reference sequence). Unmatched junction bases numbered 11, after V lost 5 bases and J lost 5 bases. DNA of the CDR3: TGTGCCAGTAGTCCAAGGACAGGGAGCGTACACGAGCAGTACTTC. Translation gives CASSPRTGSVHEQYF.